This T cell receptor beta chain was obtained from a study of T cells in Graves' hyperthyroidism and ophthalmopathy. Amplification targeted TCR beta CDR3 regions from RNA transcripts. Using the HTBI primer set, a first-round RT-PCR was run on the TCR CDR3. Each CDR3 protein gets one entry after TCRdb re-called the multiplex PCR reads with MiXCR. Among around 420,000 distinct CDR3 sequences listed, approximately 14% were seen once. This clonotype has ten or more counts. Diagnoses were established using clinical symptoms, serum thyroxine and TRAb, thyroid ultrasound and orbital computed tomography. CDR3 length: 16 amino acids. Trimming removed 0 bases from V and 7 bases from J, with 16 bases in between. Germline V lookup: CDR1 MGHRA, CDR2 YSYEKL.

What was sequenced was blood. The chain combines TRBV4-1 with TRBJ1-5; possible D gene TRBD1, 5 bases. This receptor was obtained from a woman aged 18-29 years with Graves' hyperthyroidism. CDR3 coding DNA: TGCGCCAGCAGCCAAGACAGTGAGAGGGGCGAGCAGCCCCAGCATTTT. Translation gives CASSQDSERGEQPQHF.